The clone carrying this T cell receptor beta chain was detected a few times. The data were taken from a study of cytomegalovirus exposure and HLA in healthy donors. The PCR was carried out with 60 Vbeta primers and 13 Jbeta primers. The protocol was immunoSEQ multiplex PCR, while the TCRdb copy is restricted to in-frame clones and leaves out a portion. The table lists under 200,000 clones, more than 9.5% of them singletons. Trimming took off 1 base at V and 9 bases at J, with 15 bases between the two ends. Per the germline V gene, CDR1 is SGHTA and CDR2 is FQGNSA. The CDR3 has 14 amino acids. The chain recombines TRBV7-2 with TRBJ2-5; D is perhaps TRBD2 (6 bases). This sequence was found in a man aged 45 to 65 in good health and CMV-seropositive. The sequencing sample was made of PBMCs. CDR3 nucleotides: TGTGCCAGCAGCTTAGTCGGGTCCGGGGGTTCCCAGTACTTC. Translated: CASSLVGSGGSQYF. The full variable domain, with the rest looked up from reference TRBV7-2 and TRBJ2-5, is GAGVSQSPSNKVTEKGKDVELRCDPISGHTALYWYRQSLGQGLEFLIYFQGNSAPDKSGLPSDRFSAERTGGSVSTLTIQRTQQEDSAVYLCASSLVGSGGSQYFGPGTRLLVL.